The TCR beta chain described here comes from a study of CD8+CD57+ T cells in acquired aplastic anemia. Study details: Mean yield of DNA from sorted CD4+ and CD8+ cells was 2.5 to 4 ug. The study obtained around 10 million reads on average for CD4+ cells from healthy donors. Whole-study findings and limits: No significant difference in CD8+ Simpson's diversity was found between patients and controls.

On this clonotype itself: Its specificity is not known.

The template for TCR beta VDJ and CDR3 sequence profiling was genomic DNA. TCRdb recomputed calls from the reads with MiXCR, one row per CDR3 protein. The data show more than 100,000 distinct CDR3 sequences, 48% seen once. This clonotype originated in a human donor in good health, serving as a control. The sample was sorted CD4+, CD8+, or CD8+CD57+ T cells (not recorded which) from PBMCs.

CDR3 sequence (DNA): TGCAGTGCTAGGGAGGAGTGGGCAACAGTAAGTCTGACTCGTACGCAGTATTTT. Translating it yields CSAREEWATVSLTRTQYF. The chain links TRBV20-1 to TRBJ2-3; TRBD2 might be the D (5 bases). Trimming removed 3 bases at V and 8 bases at J, with 30 bases between. CDR1 DFQATT and CDR2 SNEGSKA come from the germline V gene (reference sequence). This CDR3 comprises 18 residues.